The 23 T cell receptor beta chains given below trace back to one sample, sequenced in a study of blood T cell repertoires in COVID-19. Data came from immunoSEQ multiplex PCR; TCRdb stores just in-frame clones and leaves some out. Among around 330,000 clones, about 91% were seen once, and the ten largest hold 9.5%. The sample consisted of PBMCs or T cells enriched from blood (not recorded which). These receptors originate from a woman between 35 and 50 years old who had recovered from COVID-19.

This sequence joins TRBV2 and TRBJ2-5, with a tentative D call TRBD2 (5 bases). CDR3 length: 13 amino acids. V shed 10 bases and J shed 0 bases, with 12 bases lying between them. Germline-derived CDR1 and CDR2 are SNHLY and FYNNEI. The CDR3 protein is CATHSGYQETQYF. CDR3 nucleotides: TGTGCCACCCACTCGGGGTACCAAGAGACCCAGTACTTC.

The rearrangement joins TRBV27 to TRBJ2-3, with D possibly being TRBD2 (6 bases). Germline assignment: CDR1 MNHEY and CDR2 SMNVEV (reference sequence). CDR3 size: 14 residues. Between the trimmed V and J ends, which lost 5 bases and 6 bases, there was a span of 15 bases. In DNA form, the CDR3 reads TGTGCCAGCAGTCCTTGGACTACGAGGGATACGCAGTATTTT. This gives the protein CASSPWTTRDTQYF.

CDR3 amino acids: CASSTLTGGFKTGELFF. DNA of the CDR3: TGTGCCAGCAGCACACTAACAGGGGGCTTTAAGACCGGGGAGCTGTTTTTT. V is TRBV7-2 and J is TRBJ2-2, with 9 bases identical to TRBD1. This CDR3 spans 17 amino acids. The V gene end was trimmed by 5 bases and the J gene end by 5 bases; junction bases not matched to a gene: 12. Germline CDR1 reads SGHTA; CDR2 reads FQGNSA.

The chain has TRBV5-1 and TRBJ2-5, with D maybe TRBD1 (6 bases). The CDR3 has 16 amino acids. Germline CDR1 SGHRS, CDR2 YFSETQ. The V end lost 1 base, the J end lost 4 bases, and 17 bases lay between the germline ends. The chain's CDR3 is CASSLSVTGPVETQYF. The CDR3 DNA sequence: TGCGCCAGCAGCTTGTCCGTCACAGGGCCCGTAGAGACCCAGTACTTC.

CDR3 residues: CATSDRRLAGGETQYF. In DNA form, the CDR3 reads TGTGCCACCAGTGATCGACGACTAGCGGGAGGGGAGACCCAGTACTTC. The chain combines TRBV24-1 with TRBJ2-5; TRBD2 agrees at 14 bases. Trimming at V came to 3 bases and at J to 5 bases, leaving 4 bases not matched to a gene. The CDR3 is 16 amino acids. Germline V gene data show CDR1 as KGHDR and CDR2 as SFDVKD.

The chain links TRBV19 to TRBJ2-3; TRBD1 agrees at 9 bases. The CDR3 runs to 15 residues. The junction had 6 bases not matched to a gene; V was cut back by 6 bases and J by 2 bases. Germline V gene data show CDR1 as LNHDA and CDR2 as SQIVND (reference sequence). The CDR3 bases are TGTGCCAGTAGGACCGGGACAGGGTCCACAGATACGCAGTATTTT. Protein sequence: CASRTGTGSTDTQYF.

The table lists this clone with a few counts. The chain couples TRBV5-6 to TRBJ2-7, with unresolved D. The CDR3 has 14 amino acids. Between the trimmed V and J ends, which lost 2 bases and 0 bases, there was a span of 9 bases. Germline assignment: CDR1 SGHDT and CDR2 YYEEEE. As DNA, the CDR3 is TGTGCCAGCAGCTTATTATCGTTCTCCTACGAGCAGTACTTC. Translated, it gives CASSLLSFSYEQYF.

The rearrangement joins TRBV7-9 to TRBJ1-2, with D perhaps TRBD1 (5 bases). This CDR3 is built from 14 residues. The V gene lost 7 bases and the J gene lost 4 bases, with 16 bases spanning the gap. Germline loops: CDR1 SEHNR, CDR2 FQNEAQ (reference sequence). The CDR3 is CASTLALGGYGYTF. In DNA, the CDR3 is TGTGCCAGCACCTTGGCGCTCGGGGGCTATGGCTACACCTTC.

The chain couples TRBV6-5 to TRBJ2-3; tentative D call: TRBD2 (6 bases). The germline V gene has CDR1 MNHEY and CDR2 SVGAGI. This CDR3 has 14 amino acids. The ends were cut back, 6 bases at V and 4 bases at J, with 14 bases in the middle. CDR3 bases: TGTGCCAGCAGGGGTCGTAGCGGATCAGATACGCAGTATTTT. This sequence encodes CASRGRSGSDTQYF.

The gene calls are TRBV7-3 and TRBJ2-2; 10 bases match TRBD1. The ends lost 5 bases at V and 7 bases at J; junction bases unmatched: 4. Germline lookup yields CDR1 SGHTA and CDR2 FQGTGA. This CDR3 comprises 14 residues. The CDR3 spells CASSATGGGGELFF. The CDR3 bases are TGTGCCAGCAGCGCGACAGGGGGCGGCGGGGAGCTGTTTTTT.

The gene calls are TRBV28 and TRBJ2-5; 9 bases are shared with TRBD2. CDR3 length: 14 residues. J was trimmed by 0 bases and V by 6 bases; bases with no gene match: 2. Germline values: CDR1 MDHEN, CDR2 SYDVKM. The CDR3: CASRVAGDQETQYF. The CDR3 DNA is TGTGCCAGCAGGGTAGCGGGGGACCAAGAGACCCAGTACTTC.

CDR3 nucleotide sequence: TGTGCCAGCAGACATTTGGGGGGACAGGGTAGGAATGAGCAGTTCTTC. Translated: CASRHLGGQGRNEQFF. The chain couples TRBV4-2 to TRBJ2-1, with TRBD1 matching over 9 bases. The CDR3 runs 16 residues. CDR1 and CDR2 from the germline V gene are LGHNA and YNFKEQ. The V and J ends lost 6 bases and 7 bases, in that order; junction bases with no gene match: 13.

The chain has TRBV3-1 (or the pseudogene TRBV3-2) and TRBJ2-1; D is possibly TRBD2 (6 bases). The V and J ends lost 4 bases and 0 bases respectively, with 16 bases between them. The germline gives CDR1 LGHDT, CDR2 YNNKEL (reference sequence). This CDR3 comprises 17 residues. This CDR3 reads CASSLTWRDSSYNEQFF. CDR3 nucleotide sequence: TGTGCCAGCAGCCTAACTTGGCGGGATTCCTCCTACAATGAGCAGTTCTTC.

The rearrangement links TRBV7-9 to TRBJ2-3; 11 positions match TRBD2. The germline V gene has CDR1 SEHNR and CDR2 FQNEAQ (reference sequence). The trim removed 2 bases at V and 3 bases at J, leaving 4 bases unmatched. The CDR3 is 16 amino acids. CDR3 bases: TGTGCCAGCAGCTTATCTAGGACTAGCGGGACAGATACGCAGTATTTT. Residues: CASSLSRTSGTDTQYF.

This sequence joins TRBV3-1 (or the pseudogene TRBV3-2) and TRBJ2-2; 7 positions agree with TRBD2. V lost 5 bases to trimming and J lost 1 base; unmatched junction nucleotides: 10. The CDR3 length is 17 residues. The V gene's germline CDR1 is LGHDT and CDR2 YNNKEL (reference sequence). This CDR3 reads CASSYSFTGGNTGELFF. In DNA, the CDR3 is TGTGCCAGCAGCTACTCCTTTACGGGAGGGAACACCGGGGAGCTGTTTTTT.

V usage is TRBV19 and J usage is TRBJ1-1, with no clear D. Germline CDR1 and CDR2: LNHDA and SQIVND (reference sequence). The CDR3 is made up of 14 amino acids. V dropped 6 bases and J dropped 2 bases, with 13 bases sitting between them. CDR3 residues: CASSDLGGNTEAFF. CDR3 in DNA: TGTGCCAGTAGCGATCTAGGTGGAAACACTGAAGCTTTCTTT.

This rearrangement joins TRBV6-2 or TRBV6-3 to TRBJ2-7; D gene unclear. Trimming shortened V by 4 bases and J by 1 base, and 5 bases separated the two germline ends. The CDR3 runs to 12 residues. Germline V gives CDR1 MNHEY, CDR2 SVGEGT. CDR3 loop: CASSSLSYEQYF. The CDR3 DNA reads TGTGCCAGCAGTTCCCTTTCCTACGAGCAGTACTTC.

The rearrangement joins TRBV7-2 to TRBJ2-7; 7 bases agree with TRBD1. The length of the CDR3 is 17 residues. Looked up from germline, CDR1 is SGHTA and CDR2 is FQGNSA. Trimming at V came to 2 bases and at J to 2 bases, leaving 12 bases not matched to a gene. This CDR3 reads CASSLMLWQGDTYEQYF. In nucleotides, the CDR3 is TGTGCCAGCAGCTTAATGTTATGGCAGGGGGATACCTACGAGCAGTACTTC. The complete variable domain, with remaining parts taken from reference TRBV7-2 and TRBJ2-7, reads GAGVSQSPSNKVTEKGKDVELRCDPISGHTALYWYRQSLGQGLEFLIYFQGNSAPDKSGLPSDRFSAERTGGSVSTLTIQRTQQEDSAVYLCASSLMLWQGDTYEQYFGPGTRLTVT.

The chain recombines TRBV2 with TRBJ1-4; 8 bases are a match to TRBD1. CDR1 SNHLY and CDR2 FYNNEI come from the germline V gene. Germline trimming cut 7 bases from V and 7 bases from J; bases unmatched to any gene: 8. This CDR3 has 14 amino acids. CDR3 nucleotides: TGTGCCAGCACCCAGGACAGGGTTGGTGAAAAACTGTTTTTT. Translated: CASTQDRVGEKLFF.

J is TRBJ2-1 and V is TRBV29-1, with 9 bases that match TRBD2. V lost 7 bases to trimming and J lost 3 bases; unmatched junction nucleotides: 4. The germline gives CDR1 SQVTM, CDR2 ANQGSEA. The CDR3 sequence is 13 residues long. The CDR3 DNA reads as TGCAGCGCTTGGACTAGCGTCTACAATGAGCAGTTCTTC. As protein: CSAWTSVYNEQFF.

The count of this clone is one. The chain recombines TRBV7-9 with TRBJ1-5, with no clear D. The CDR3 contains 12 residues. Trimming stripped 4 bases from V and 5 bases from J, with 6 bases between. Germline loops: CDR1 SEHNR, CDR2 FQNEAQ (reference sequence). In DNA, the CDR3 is TGTGCCAGCAGCTCCCCCGATCAGCCCCAGCATTTT. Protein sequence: CASSSPDQPQHF.

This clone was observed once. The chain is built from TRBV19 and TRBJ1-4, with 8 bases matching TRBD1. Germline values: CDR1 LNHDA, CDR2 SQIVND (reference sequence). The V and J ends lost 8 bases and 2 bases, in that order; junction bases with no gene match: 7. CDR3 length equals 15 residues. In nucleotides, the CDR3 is TGTGCCAGTGGCCAGGGGGCGAAGACTAATGAAAAACTGTTTTTT. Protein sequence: CASGQGAKTNEKLFF.

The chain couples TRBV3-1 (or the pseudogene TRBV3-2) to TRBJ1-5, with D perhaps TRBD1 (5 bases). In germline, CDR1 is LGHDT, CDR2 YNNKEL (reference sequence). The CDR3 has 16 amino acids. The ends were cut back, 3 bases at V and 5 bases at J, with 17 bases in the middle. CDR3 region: CASSHGRGRSDQPQHF. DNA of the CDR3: TGTGCCAGCAGCCACGGGAGGGGAAGGTCTGATCAGCCCCAGCATTTT.